This T cell receptor (beta chain) was sequenced for a study of cytomegalovirus exposure and HLA in healthy donors. Study background: Ancestry clustering placed around four fifths of several hundred genotyped donors in the Caucasian-associated cluster.

Nominally healthy donors provided the samples, though records likely missed some immune exposures. Details on this clone: The antigen is not known.

The PCR employed 60 Vbeta primers together with 13 Jbeta primers. Produced via immunoSEQ multiplex PCR; TCRdb's table is partial and in-frame only. The data contain about 130,000 clones, 70% to 80% of them singletons. Trimming took 5 bases from V and 4 from J; bases not matched to a gene: 15. Germline loops: CDR1 SEHNR, CDR2 FQNEAQ (reference sequence). The CDR3 has 17 amino acids. Overall study results and limits: The study designated roughly 150 TCR beta chains cytomegalovirus-associated.

The TCR comes from a man between 25 and 39 years old in good health and CMV-seronegative. Sample: PBMCs. The rearrangement links TRBV7-9 to TRBJ1-2; TRBD1 matches at 8 bases. This CDR3 reads CASSRVRGLIQFYGYTF. The CDR3 bases are TGTGCCAGCAGCCGCGTCAGGGGGCTGATTCAGTTCTATGGCTACACCTTC.